Reported below is one TCR beta chain. It lacks a known antigen. The record has no base qualities; no much larger clone is one base away. V sheds 7 bases and J sheds 0 bases, leaving 16 bases between their ends. CDR1 GTSNPN and CDR2 SVGIG were looked up in the germline V gene (reference sequence). The CDR3 starts with the cysteine, ends with the phenylalanine, and has 14 residues. The CDR3 DNA has 42 bases and is translated from base 1. This sample was included in a study of T cell responses to AZD1222 COVID-19 vaccine (dated by TCRdb to about 2021). For context, the study as a whole: TCR sequencing covered approximately 230 trial participants: 207 given two doses of AZD1222 and some 25 given two doses of MenACWY control vaccine. Enrollment into the trials was organized by age into subgroups of 18-55, 56-69 and 70-plus years, and those subgroups contained roughly 150, 30 and 60 TCR-sequenced participants, respectively. Results the study describes overall, beyond this receptor: Nearly half of unique spike-specific TCRs reportedly recognized epitopes outside regions mutated in the B.1.351 and B.1.1.7 variants. The 56-69-year group was small, and its depth increase did not reach significance, likely because of low power. The vaccine-associated CD4 TCRs covered the entire spike protein, and the dominant responses fell in regions 160-218 and 743-854. Conclusions about previously exposed vaccinees are limited because only 5 or 6 AZD1222 recipients were SARS-CoV-2 seropositive at baseline. After two AZD1222 doses, spike-specific TCR breadth and depth were significantly higher than at day 0 and than in MenACWY recipients. Participants were mostly white British, with more females than males. The authors suggested clonal diversity may have been underestimated. Because no day 14 peak-response samples were available, the repertoires could be characterized only after the peak T cell response.

The CDR3 regions of human TCRbeta chains were subjected to immunosequencing. The source study handled its data this way. Repertoire TCRs were checked for matches against a reference library of SARS-CoV-2-specific TCRs that had been generated using the MIRA antigen-specificity platform. Breadth was defined as the fraction of unique TCRs that were SARS-CoV-2-associated, and depth was defined as the fraction of total T cells that were SARS-CoV-2-associated. Using the MIRA data, each spike-specific TCR was mapped to the spike region that the TCR reacts to and placed in a CD4 or CD8 class. Log10-transformed breadth and depth values were compared by one-way ANOVA with Sidak's multiple comparisons tests. The clones in this table, taken by TCRdb from immuneACCESS, are in-frame only. Not every clone is retained; where verified, under half of the shortfall comes from an unresolved V gene, and the cause of the rest is unknown. V, J and clone size were drawn from that table, and D and trimming were deduced from the DNA. The sample yields 100,000 to 150,000 clones; approximately 85% were counted once. The ten largest clones represent 3.5% to 5% of the sample.

The time point label on this specimen signifies: about 28 days (+/-7) after the second vaccine dose. AZD1222 recipients whose second dose came at about 4 weeks and those whose second dose came at about 12 weeks were combined into one group, since spike-specific TCR depth and breadth did not differ between the two schedules. The vaccinee samples were drawn from two UK trials, COV001 and COV002, one of which was a single-blind randomized controlled phase 2/3 trial testing AZD1222 (ChAdOx1 nCoV-19) in healthy adults. For TCRbeta chain sequencing, PBMC samples were collected from trial participants at day 0 and at day 28 after the second dose.

This TCR was recovered from an adult who received the AZD1222 COVID-19 vaccine. The sequences come from peripheral blood, collected 28 days after the second AZD1222 dose. The chain is encoded by TRBV30 joined to TRBJ2-7; the D segment cannot be called with confidence. The CDR3 has the sequence CAFRLPSASYEQYF. The DNA is TGTGCCTTCCGCCTACCCTCGGCCTCCTACGAGCAGTACTTC. The full variable domain, with segments outside the CDR3 supplied by the reference TRBV30 and TRBJ2-7 proteins, appears as SQTIHQWPATLVQPVGSPLSLECTVEGTSNPNLYWYRQAAGRGLQLLFYSVGIGQISSEVPQNLSASRPQDRQFILSSKKLLLSDSGFYLCAFRLPSASYEQYFGPGTRLTVT.